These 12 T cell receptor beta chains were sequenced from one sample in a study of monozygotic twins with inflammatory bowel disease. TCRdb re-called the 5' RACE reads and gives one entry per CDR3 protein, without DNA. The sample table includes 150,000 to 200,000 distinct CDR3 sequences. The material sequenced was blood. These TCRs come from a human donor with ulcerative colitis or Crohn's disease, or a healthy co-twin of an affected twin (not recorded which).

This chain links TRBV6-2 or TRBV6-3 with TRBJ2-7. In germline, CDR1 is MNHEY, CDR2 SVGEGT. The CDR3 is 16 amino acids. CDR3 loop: CASSYSIRRSSYEQYF.

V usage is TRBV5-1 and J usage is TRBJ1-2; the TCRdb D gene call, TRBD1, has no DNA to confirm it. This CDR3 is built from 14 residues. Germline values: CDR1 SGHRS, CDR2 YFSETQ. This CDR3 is CASSFGNRESGYTF.

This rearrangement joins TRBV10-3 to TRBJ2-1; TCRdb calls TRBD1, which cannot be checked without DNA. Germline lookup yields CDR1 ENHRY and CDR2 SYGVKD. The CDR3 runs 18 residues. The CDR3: CAISGPGGRAPSYNEQFF.

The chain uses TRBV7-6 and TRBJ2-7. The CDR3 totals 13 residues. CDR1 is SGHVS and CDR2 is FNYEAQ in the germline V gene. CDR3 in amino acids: CASSLGLTDEQYF.

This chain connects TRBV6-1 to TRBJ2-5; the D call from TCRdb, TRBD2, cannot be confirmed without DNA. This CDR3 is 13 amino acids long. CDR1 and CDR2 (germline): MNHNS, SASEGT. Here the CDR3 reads CASSERLVETQYF.

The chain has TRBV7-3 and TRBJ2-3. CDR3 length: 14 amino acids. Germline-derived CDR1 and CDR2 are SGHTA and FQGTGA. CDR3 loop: CASSLDGPTDTQYF.

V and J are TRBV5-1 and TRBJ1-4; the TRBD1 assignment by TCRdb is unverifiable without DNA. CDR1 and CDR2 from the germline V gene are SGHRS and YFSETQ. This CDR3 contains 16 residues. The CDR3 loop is CASSSQAQGAGEKLFF.

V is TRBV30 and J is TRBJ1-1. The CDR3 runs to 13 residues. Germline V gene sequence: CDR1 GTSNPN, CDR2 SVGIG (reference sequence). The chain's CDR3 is CAWMIGPYTEAFF.

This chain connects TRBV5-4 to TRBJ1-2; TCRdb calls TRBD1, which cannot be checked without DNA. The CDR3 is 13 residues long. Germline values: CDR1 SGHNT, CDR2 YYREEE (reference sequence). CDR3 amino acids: CASSAGGSYGYTF.

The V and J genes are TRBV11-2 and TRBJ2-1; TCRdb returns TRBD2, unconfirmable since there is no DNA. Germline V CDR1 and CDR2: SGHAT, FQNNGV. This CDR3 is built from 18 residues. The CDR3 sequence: CASSLGWTSGGPTYEQFF.

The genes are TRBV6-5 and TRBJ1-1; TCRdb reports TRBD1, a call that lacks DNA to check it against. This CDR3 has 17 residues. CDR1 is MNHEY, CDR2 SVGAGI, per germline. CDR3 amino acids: CASSYSGQKGTYTEAFF.

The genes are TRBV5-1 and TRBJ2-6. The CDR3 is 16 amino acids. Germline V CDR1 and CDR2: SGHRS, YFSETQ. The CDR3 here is CASSQSGTSGANVLTF.